The 21 T cell receptor beta chains in this list originate from one sample, sequenced in a study of T cells and copy number aberrations in small-cell lung cancer. Sequenced by immunoSEQ multiplex PCR; TCRdb stores in-frame clones only, minus some. The sample lists 6,000 or so clones, approximately 76% occurring once. The sequenced sample consisted of tumor tissue. The receptor set was obtained from a man aged 50-59 years with small cell lung cancer.

The chain links TRBV10-3 to TRBJ2-3; no reliable D call. V dropped 10 bases and J dropped 2 bases, with 16 bases sitting between them. Germline V gene sequence: CDR1 ENHRY, CDR2 SYGVKD. This CDR3 is 14 amino acids long. CDR3 sequence (DNA): TGTGCCACCTTATCGCAAGTCCCCACAGATACGCAGTATTTT. It encodes CATLSQVPTDTQYF.

CDR3 sequence reads: CASSAGDATEAFF. CDR3 nucleotides: TGTGCCAGCAGCGCAGGGGACGCCACTGAAGCTTTCTTT. The rearrangement joins TRBV9 to TRBJ1-1; a possible D gene is TRBD1 (6 bases). The ends were cut back, 3 bases at V and 4 bases at J, with 10 bases in the middle. The CDR3 spans 13 residues. CDR1 SGDLS and CDR2 YYNGEE come from the germline V gene.

V gene TRBV7-9 combines with J gene TRBJ2-7; D possibly corresponds to TRBD1 (6 bases). CDR3 length: 13 amino acids. The germline V and J ends were trimmed by 8 bases and 3 bases, with 14 bases remaining between them. The germline V gene has CDR1 SEHNR and CDR2 FQNEAQ (reference sequence). The CDR3 region is CASRDMAHYEQYF. The CDR3 bases are TGTGCCAGCCGGGACATGGCTCACTACGAGCAGTACTTC. Filled out from reference TRBV7-9 and TRBJ2-7, the complete variable domain reads DTGVSQNPRHKITKRGQNVTFRCDPISEHNRLYWYRQTLGQGPEFLTYFQNEAQLEKSRLLSDRFSAERPKGSFSTLEIQRTEQGDSAMYLCASRDMAHYEQYFGPGTRLTVT.

V is TRBV20-1 and J is TRBJ1-1, with D hard to call. Germline CDR1 and CDR2: DFQATT and SNEGSKA (reference sequence). Trimming left V 3 bases short and J 6 bases short, with 8 bases between. This CDR3 contains 11 residues. CDR3 residues: CSASPGAEAFF. Written as DNA, the CDR3 is TGCAGTGCTAGCCCCGGAGCTGAAGCTTTCTTT.

In this sample, this clone turned up a few times. This sequence joins TRBV4-1 and TRBJ2-7; TRBD1 or TRBD2 may be the D gene (5 bases each). Germline loops: CDR1 MGHRA, CDR2 YSYEKL. CDR3 length: 14 amino acids. Trimming took off 1 base at V and 2 bases at J, with 9 bases between the two ends. The DNA of the CDR3 is TGCGCCAGCAGCCAAGGGGACCTGCCCTACGAGCAGTACTTC. Translation gives CASSQGDLPYEQYF.

The rearrangement uses TRBV4-2 and TRBJ2-7, with TRBD2 matching over 9 bases. There are 15 residues in the CDR3. Trimming cost V 4 bases and J 6 bases; bases outside gene matches: 10. Looked up from germline, CDR1 is LGHNA and CDR2 is YNFKEQ. The CDR3 nucleotides are TGTGCCAGCAGCCTCTTTGCGGGAGGGGGATCCGAGCAGTACTTC. The encoded protein is CASSLFAGGGSEQYF.

The J gene is TRBJ2-7, the V gene TRBV9; TRBD2 agrees at 10 bases. CDR3 length equals 16 residues. The germline CDR1 and CDR2 sequences are SGDLS and YYNGEE. Unmatched junction bases numbered 6, after V lost 1 base and J lost 2 bases. The CDR3 spells CASSVSGTSAAYEQYF. The CDR3 DNA reads TGTGCCAGCAGCGTATCCGGGACTAGCGCAGCCTACGAGCAGTACTTC.

The V gene is TRBV11-1, the J gene TRBJ2-1; 8 nucleotides agree with TRBD1. Germline V gene sequence: CDR1 SGHAT, CDR2 FQDESV (reference sequence). This CDR3 comprises 15 residues. The ends lost 6 bases at V and 0 bases at J; junction bases unmatched: 4. The CDR3 here is CASSYRGSSYNEQFF. DNA for the CDR3: TGTGCCAGCAGTTACAGGGGGAGCTCCTACAATGAGCAGTTCTTC. Combining the CDR3 with reference TRBV11-1 and TRBJ2-1 gives the whole variable domain EAEVAQSPRYKITEKSQAVAFWCDPISGHATLYWYRQILGQGPELLVQFQDESVVDDSQLPKDRFSAERLKGVDSTLKIQPAELGDSAMYLCASSYRGSSYNEQFFGPGTRLTVL.

The gene calls are TRBV11-2 and TRBJ2-4, with no clear D. The CDR3 totals 14 residues. The germline V gene has CDR1 SGHAT and CDR2 FQNNGV. The germline V and J ends were trimmed by 1 base and 0 bases, with 4 bases remaining between them. CDR3 sequence (DNA): TGTGCCAGCAGCTTAGGGGTAGCCAAAAACATTCAGTACTTC. Translation: CASSLGVAKNIQYF. Filled out from reference TRBV11-2 and TRBJ2-4, the complete variable domain reads EAGVAQSPRYKIIEKRQSVAFWCNPISGHATLYWYQQILGQGPKLLIQFQNNGVVDDSQLPKDRFSAERLKGVDSTLKIQPAKLEDSAVYLCASSLGVAKNIQYFGAGTRLSVL.

As for this clone: The junction departs from germline at one end; a sequencing error may be responsible. The chain has TRBV7-7 and TRBJ2-5; D may match TRBD1 or TRBD2 (5 bases each). The CDR3 consists of 13 residues. Germline V gene sequence: CDR1 SSHAT, CDR2 FNYEAQ (reference sequence). CDR3 amino acids: CASSHGAEETQYF. The CDR3 DNA follows: TGTGCTAGCAGCCACGGGGCGGAGGAGACCCAGTACTTC. Variable domain in full (rest from reference TRBV7-7 and TRBJ2-5): GAGVSQSPRYKVTKRGQDVTLRCDPISSHATLYWYQQALGQGPEFLTYFNYEAQPDKSGLPSDRFSAERPEGSISTLTIQRTEQRDSAMYRCASSHGAEETQYFGPGTRLLVL.

The chain couples TRBV10-3 to TRBJ1-5; no clear D. Trimming stripped 4 bases from V and 3 bases from J, with 16 bases between. Germline loops: CDR1 ENHRY, CDR2 SYGVKD. The length of the CDR3 is 16 residues. The CDR3: CAISGGMGSNNQPQHF. The DNA for the CDR3 is TGTGCCATCAGTGGGGGAATGGGCAGTAACAATCAGCCCCAGCATTTT.

Here the CDR3 DNA reads TGTGCCAGCAGTTTGGGAAGGGGACCTAATCAGCCCCAGCATTTT. Protein product: CASSLGRGPNQPQHF. V gene TRBV6-5 combines with J gene TRBJ1-5; maybe TRBD1 (5 bases). This CDR3 is built from 15 residues. The germline CDR1 and CDR2 sequences are MNHEY and SVGAGI. V lost 4 bases and J 4 bases, leaving 14 bases between the germline ends.

CDR3 in DNA: TGCGCCAGCTCTGACCCGGGTGATACGCAGTATTTT. Protein product: CASSDPGDTQYF. J is TRBJ2-3 and V is TRBV10-2; D not certain. Trimming stripped 8 bases from V and 6 bases from J, with 12 bases between. The CDR3 is 12 residues long. Germline V CDR1 and CDR2: WSHSY, SAAADI.

There are a few counts of this clone. The V and J genes are TRBV5-1 and TRBJ1-1; no firm D call. The germline CDR1 and CDR2 sequences are SGHRS and YFSETQ. The CDR3 loop spans 15 amino acids. Trimming shortened V by 4 bases and J by 1 base, and 14 bases separated the two germline ends. The CDR3 region is CASSPGDFGNTEAFF. The CDR3 coding sequence is TGCGCCAGCAGCCCAGGTGATTTCGGGAACACTGAAGCTTTCTTT.

V usage is TRBV28 and J usage is TRBJ1-4; no clear D. Trimming took 6 bases from V and 2 from J, leaving 10 bases between them. The V gene's germline CDR1 is MDHEN and CDR2 SYDVKM. The CDR3 is 14 residues long. The CDR3 region has the DNA TGTGCCAGCAGCTACGGTGATACTAATGAAAAACTGTTTTTT. Protein: CASSYGDTNEKLFF.

With regard to this clone: One junction end does not reproduce the germline sequence, and a read error may be involved. Other DNA sequences in the sample encode the same CDR3. J is TRBJ2-2 and V is TRBV5-4; a weak D match, TRBD2 (6 bases). CDR1 is SGHNT, CDR2 YYREEE, per germline (reference sequence). The CDR3 loop spans 16 amino acids. CDR3 loop: CASSKGPSANTGELFF. The CDR3 DNA is TGTGCCAGCAGTAAAGGGCCTAGCGCGAACACCGGGGAGCTATTTTTT.

This clone came up a few times. V and J are TRBV7-3 and TRBJ2-3, with 7 nucleotides matching TRBD2. The length of the CDR3 is 12 residues. V lost 5 bases, J lost 6 bases, and 2 bases stayed unmatched. The germline gives CDR1 SGHTA, CDR2 FQGTGA. The CDR3 nucleotides read TGTGCCAGCAGCGTGACTAGCGATACGCAGTATTTT. Amino acids: CASSVTSDTQYF. Full variable domain (missing parts from reference TRBV7-3 and TRBJ2-3): GAGVSQTPSNKVTEKGKYVELRCDPISGHTALYWYRQSLGQGPEFLIYFQGTGAADDSGLPNDRFFAVRPEGSVSTLKIQRTERGDSAVYLCASSVTSDTQYFGPGTRLTVL.

To note about this clone: This may be a read error: a much more frequent sequence differs by one nucleotide. Distinct nucleotide sequences in the sample also encode this CDR3. This chain's CDR3 is CASSLEYTGELFF. CDR3 nucleotide sequence: TGTGCCAGCAGCTTAGAGTACACCGGGGAACTGTTTTTT. V is TRBV11-2 and J is TRBJ2-2; maybe TRBD2 (5 bases). The CDR3 is 13 residues long. CDR1 is SGHAT, CDR2 FQNNGV, per germline.

In its sample, this clone was seen once. The chain combines TRBV7-9 with TRBJ2-7; D not certain. CDR1 is SEHNR, CDR2 FQNEAQ, per germline (reference sequence). The CDR3 spans 14 residues. The germline V and J ends were trimmed by 3 bases and 2 bases, with 11 bases remaining between them. The CDR3 bases are TGTGCCAGCAGCTTTATACCGGAGACCTACGAGCAGTACTTC. It yields the protein CASSFIPETYEQYF.

CDR3 coding DNA: TGTGCCAGCAGTGAAAAGCGAGCGGACAAGAACACTGAAGCTTTCTTT. Its protein product is CASSEKRADKNTEAFF. This chain links TRBV6-1 with TRBJ1-1, with a weak D call TRBD1 (5 bases). This CDR3 comprises 16 residues. CDR1 and CDR2 from the germline V gene are MNHNS and SASEGT. V was cut by 2 bases and J by 1 base, with 14 bases left in between.

CDR3 bases: TGTGCCAGCCTTCGGTTTCAAGAGACCCAGTACTTC. It codes for CASLRFQETQYF. V usage is TRBV6-1 and J usage is TRBJ2-5, with D uncertain. Trimming removed 8 bases at V and 2 bases at J, with 9 bases between. The CDR3 covers 12 residues. Germline V CDR1 and CDR2: MNHNS, SASEGT.